The 8 T cell receptor beta chains given below trace back to one sample, sequenced in a study of T cell repertoires in cytomegalovirus infection. These receptors have no identified antigens. TCRdb re-called the reads with MiXCR, one entry per CDR3 protein. This table has about 220,000 distinct CDR3 sequences, about 38% appearing once. The sample was CD8+ T cells from cultured PBMCs, taken from culture after CMV antigen stimulation. The receptors shown here come from a human donor in good health (CMV status not recorded). Some clones in this sample may be carry-over from other donors' samples.

This clonotype has ten or more counts. The chain carries TRBV15 and TRBJ1-5; weak D call: TRBD1 (5 bases). Germline CDR1 LNHNV, CDR2 YYDKDF (reference sequence). V dropped 0 bases and J dropped 2 bases, with 17 bases sitting between them. CDR3 size: 18 residues. The chain's CDR3 is CATSRDSNTGAGNQPQHF. In nucleotides, the CDR3 is TGTGCCACCAGCAGAGATAGTAATACAGGCGCAGGCAATCAGCCCCAGCATTTT.

The chain recombines TRBV11-2 with TRBJ2-1; D unclear. The CDR3 length is 13 residues. Per the germline V gene, CDR1 is SGHAT and CDR2 is FQNNGV. The V end lost 0 bases, the J end lost 5 bases, and 5 bases lay between the germline ends. As DNA, the CDR3 is TGTGCCAGCAGCTTAGAGGGCCACAATGAGCAGTTCTTC. Protein sequence: CASSLEGHNEQFF.

This clonotype was counted a few times. The chain employs TRBV11-2 and TRBJ2-7; 11 positions match TRBD2. Germline CDR1 and CDR2: SGHAT and FQNNGV. CDR3 length: 16 amino acids. V lost 1 base to trimming and J lost 4 bases; unmatched junction nucleotides: 6. CDR3 sequence: CASSLGVSGRAYEQYF. The CDR3 nucleotides read TGTGCCAGCAGCTTAGGTGTTAGCGGGAGGGCATACGAGCAGTACTTC.

The rearrangement links TRBV20-1 to TRBJ1-1; the D gene is possibly TRBD1 (6 bases). V lost 0 bases and J 6 bases, leaving 14 bases between the germline ends. Germline V CDR1 and CDR2: DFQATT, SNEGSKA (reference sequence). CDR3 length equals 14 residues. The CDR3 DNA sequence: TGCAGTGCTAGAGATAGGACAGTCAACGCTGAAGCTTTCTTT. Its protein product is CSARDRTVNAEAFF.

Ten or more counts support this clonotype. The V gene is TRBV11-1, the J gene TRBJ2-1; D may be TRBD1 or TRBD2 (5 bases each). Germline V gene lookup returns CDR1 SGHAT and CDR2 FQDESV (reference sequence). The V and J ends lost 3 bases and 4 bases respectively, with 13 bases between them. The length of the CDR3 is 15 residues. The CDR3 protein is CASSFTGPLYNEQFF. The CDR3 DNA reads as TGTGCCAGCAGCTTTACGGGACCACTATACAATGAGCAGTTCTTC.

The chain recombines TRBV5-1 with TRBJ1-3, with D perhaps matching TRBD1 (5 bases). V was trimmed by 1 base and J by 0 bases, leaving 26 bases between them. Germline CDR1 is SGHRS and CDR2 is YFSETQ. The CDR3 spans 21 residues. The CDR3 DNA is TGCGCCAGCAGCTTGCCTAGCCCGGACACCGAAAATCCACTCTCTGGAAACACCATATATTTT. Translating it yields CASSLPSPDTENPLSGNTIYF.

V is TRBV7-8 and J is TRBJ1-2, with D perhaps matching TRBD1 (5 bases). V was cut by 1 base and J by 7 bases, with 13 bases left in between. CDR1 and CDR2 from the germline V gene are SGHVS and FQNEAQ. CDR3 length equals 14 residues. CDR3 coding DNA: TGTGCCAGCAGCTTAGGGCAGGGCGCTCGTGGCTACACCTTC. Protein sequence: CASSLGQGARGYTF.

This clonotype occurred a few times. The junction differs from germline at one of its ends, possibly a read error. The chain uses TRBV7-9 and TRBJ2-5, with D perhaps matching TRBD2 (6 bases). The CDR3 sequence is 13 residues long. Germline V gene sequence: CDR1 SEHNR, CDR2 FQNEAQ (reference sequence). The CDR3 DNA sequence: TGTGCCAGCAGCATAGCGGAACAAGAGACCCAGTACTTC. Protein: CASSIAEQETQYF.